Each of the 2 T cell receptor beta chains below was sequenced from the same sample in a study of cytomegalovirus exposure and HLA in healthy donors. PCR employed 60 Vbeta and 13 Jbeta primers. Clones were sequenced by immunoSEQ multiplex PCR, and TCRdb holds only the in-frame ones, with some missing. This table has approximately 190,000 clones, roughly 12% appearing once. Sample: PBMCs. The receptor source for this set is a man aged 50 or older in good health and CMV-seropositive.

The chain combines TRBV4-2 with TRBJ1-6; 7 bases line up with TRBD1. Losses at the gene ends were 0 bases for V and 8 bases for J; bases not matched to a gene: 4. This CDR3 comprises 15 residues. CDR1 is LGHNA and CDR2 is YNFKEQ in the germline V gene. CDR3 DNA: TGTGCCAGCAGCCAAGAAACAGGGGCCCATTCACCCCTCCACTTT. As protein: CASSQETGAHSPLHF.

The J gene is TRBJ1-2, the V gene TRBV7-9; 8 bases agree with TRBD1. Germline-derived CDR1 and CDR2 are SEHNR and FQNEAQ (reference sequence). With V trimmed by 4 bases and J by 4 bases, 5 bases remained unmatched. The CDR3 extends over 14 amino acids. In nucleotides, the CDR3 is TGTGCCAGCAGCTCCTCAGGGGGCGGCTATGGCTACACCTTC. Its translation is CASSSSGGGYGYTF. The entire variable domain, with the rest obtained from reference TRBV7-9 and TRBJ1-2, is as follows: DTGVSQNPRHKITKRGQNVTFRCDPISEHNRLYWYRQTLGQGPEFLTYFQNEAQLEKSRLLSDRFSAERPKGSFSTLEIQRTEQGDSAMYLCASSSSGGGYGYTFGSGTRLTVV.